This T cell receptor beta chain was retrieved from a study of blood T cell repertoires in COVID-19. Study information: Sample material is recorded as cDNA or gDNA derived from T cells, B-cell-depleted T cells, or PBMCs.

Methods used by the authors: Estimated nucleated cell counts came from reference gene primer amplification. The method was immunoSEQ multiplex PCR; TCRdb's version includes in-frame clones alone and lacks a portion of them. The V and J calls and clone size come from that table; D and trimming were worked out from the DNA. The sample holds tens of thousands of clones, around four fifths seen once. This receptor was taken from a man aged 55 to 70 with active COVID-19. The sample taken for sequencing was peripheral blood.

The CDR3, as DNA: TGTGCCAGCTCCATAGGGGCGGCGACGTCTGGGGCCAACGTCCTGACTTTC. As protein: CASSIGAATSGANVLTF. The genes are TRBV18 and TRBJ2-6; a possible D gene is TRBD1 (5 bases). The germline V gene encodes CDR1 KGHSH and CDR2 LQKENI. The CDR3 is 17 amino acids. The V and J ends lost 6 bases and 1 base respectively, with 16 bases between them. The whole variable domain, remainder taken from reference TRBV18 and TRBJ2-6, is NAGVMQNPRHLVRRRGQEARLRCSPMKGHSHVYWYRQLPEEGLKFMVYLQKENIIDESGMPKERFSAEFPKEGPSILRIQQVVRGDSAAYFCASSIGAATSGANVLTFGAGSRLTVL.